The 32 T cell receptor beta chains reported below all come from one sample, sequenced in a study of CD8+CD57+ T cells in acquired aplastic anemia. It was genomic DNA that served as the template for profiling TCR beta VDJ and CDR3. TCRdb fed the reads into MiXCR, producing one record per CDR3 protein. The data contain about 170,000 distinct CDR3 sequences, 50% to 75% of them singletons. Sample: sorted CD4+, CD8+, or CD8+CD57+ T cells (not recorded which) from PBMCs. Receptor source: a human donor in good health.

V and J are TRBV9 and TRBJ2-7; D may be TRBD2 (6 bases). This CDR3 comprises 14 residues. The germline gives CDR1 SGDLS, CDR2 YYNGEE. V dropped 3 bases and J dropped 3 bases, with 13 bases sitting between them. The CDR3 nucleotides read TGTGCCAGCAGCGAGGGGCGGGGTGGCTACGAGCAGTACTTC. Its translation is CASSEGRGGYEQYF. The variable domain in full, with the rest retrieved from reference TRBV9 and TRBJ2-7, is DSGVTQTPKHLITATGQRVTLRCSPRSGDLSVYWYQQSLDQGLQFLIQYYNGEERAKGNILERFSAQQFPDLHSELNLSSLELGDSALYFCASSEGRGGYEQYFGPGTRLTVT.

The chain combines TRBV7-3 with TRBJ2-1; perhaps TRBD1 as D (6 bases). Per germline, CDR1 SGHTA and CDR2 FQGTGA. Trimming removed 5 bases at V and 5 bases at J, with 16 bases between. The CDR3 is made up of 15 amino acids. CDR3 nucleotide sequence: TGTGCCAGCAGCGCAGCGGACAGTTATAACAATGAGCAGTTCTTC. Translating gives CASSAADSYNNEQFF.

The chain is built from TRBV7-9 and TRBJ1-1; 11 bases are a match to TRBD1. Losses at the gene ends were 5 bases for V and 4 bases for J; bases not matched to a gene: 6. This CDR3 has 15 residues. The germline V gene encodes CDR1 SEHNR and CDR2 FQNEAQ (reference sequence). CDR3 DNA: TGTGCCAGCAGCGTCGCCGGGACAGGGGGCACTGAAGCTTTCTTT. Translated, it gives CASSVAGTGGTEAFF.

This chain uses TRBV7-6 with TRBJ2-7, with 7 bases matching TRBD2. The CDR3 loop spans 14 amino acids. J lost 4 bases, V lost 2 bases, and 5 bases had no gene match. Per germline, CDR1 SGHVS and CDR2 FNYEAQ. As DNA, the CDR3 is TGTGCCAGCAGCTTATCTAGCGGACCTTACGAGCAGTACTTC. Amino acid sequence: CASSLSSGPYEQYF.

The V call is TRBV15, the J call TRBJ2-1; D unresolved. The CDR3 runs 12 residues. Germline V gene data show CDR1 as LNHNV and CDR2 as YYDKDF (reference sequence). Trimming removed 4 bases from V and 10 bases from J, with 11 bases in between. CDR3 DNA: TGTGCCACCAGCAACCGACGGGCGGAGCAGTTCTTC. This codes for CATSNRRAEQFF.

The chain uses TRBV7-3 and TRBJ2-3; D is ambiguous. CDR3 length: 16 amino acids. Germline V CDR1 and CDR2: SGHTA, FQGTGA. V lost 2 bases and J lost 1, with 13 bases in between. CDR3 DNA: TGTGCCAGCAGCTTAGAGCTAGGTGGGGGCACAGATACGCAGTATTTT. This codes for CASSLELGGGTDTQYF. Full variable domain (missing parts from reference TRBV7-3 and TRBJ2-3): GAGVSQTPSNKVTEKGKYVELRCDPISGHTALYWYRQSLGQGPEFLIYFQGTGAADDSGLPNDRFFAVRPEGSVSTLKIQRTERGDSAVYLCASSLELGGGTDTQYFGPGTRLTVL.

V usage is TRBV10-1 and J usage is TRBJ2-7, with a possible D match to TRBD1 (5 bases). The CDR3 is made up of 13 amino acids. Germline V gives CDR1 WNHNN, CDR2 SYGVQD (reference sequence). V lost 5 bases and J 5 bases, leaving 13 bases between the germline ends. This CDR3 is CASSWTHVHEQYF. CDR3 coding DNA: TGCGCCAGCAGTTGGACACACGTCCACGAGCAGTACTTC.

This clonotype was seen repeatedly, ten times or more. The rearrangement links TRBV7-9 to TRBJ1-3; unclear D gene. CDR1 is SEHNR and CDR2 is FQNEAQ in the germline V gene (reference sequence). The CDR3 is 16 amino acids. The V gene lost 3 bases and the J gene lost 0 bases, with 12 bases spanning the gap. CDR3 sequence (DNA): TGTGCCAGCAGCTTGACTGACATGTTCTCTGGAAACACCATATATTTT. Amino acids: CASSLTDMFSGNTIYF.

This clonotype was seen only a few times. The junction and the germline gene differ at one end; a read error may be behind it. V usage is TRBV28 and J usage is TRBJ1-2; D possibly corresponds to TRBD1 (6 bases). Germline values: CDR1 MDHEN, CDR2 SYDVKM. This CDR3 spans 13 amino acids. CDR3: CASSLSTGNGYAF. The DNA of the CDR3 is TGTGCCAGCAGTTTATCAACAGGGAATGGCTACGCCTTC.

There are a few counts of this clonotype. The CDR3 spells CASSPTPAGAYEQYF. The CDR3 nucleotides read TGCGCCAGCAGCCCTACCCCGGCAGGCGCTTACGAGCAGTACTTC. The genes are TRBV4-1 and TRBJ2-7, with unresolved D. Germline V CDR1 and CDR2: MGHRA, YSYEKL. With 4 bases removed from V and 4 bases from J, the gap between germline ends came to 17 bases. The CDR3 consists of 15 residues.

The CDR3 sequence: CSVPYGSYGYTF. CDR3 DNA: TGCAGCGTGCCCTATGGGTCCTATGGCTACACCTTC. The genes are TRBV29-1 and TRBJ1-2, with D unresolved. Trimming pared 6 bases from V and 4 bases from J, leaving 12 bases between. The length of the CDR3 is 12 residues. Per germline, CDR1 SQVTM and CDR2 ANQGSEA.

This clonotype was detected many times. J is TRBJ2-1 and V is TRBV19; the D gene is possibly TRBD1 (5 bases). Germline V CDR1 and CDR2: LNHDA, SQIVND (reference sequence). The CDR3 extends over 13 amino acids. V lost 3 bases to trimming and J lost 9 bases, with 12 bases between them. This CDR3 reads CASSIQGSFEQFF. CDR3 DNA: TGTGCCAGTAGTATCCAGGGTTCTTTTGAGCAGTTCTTC.

This clonotype showed up just a few times. The chain employs TRBV30 and TRBJ2-3; 10 positions agree with TRBD2. The CDR3 is made up of 14 amino acids. The ends lost 1 base at V and 4 bases at J; junction bases unmatched: 2. The germline gives CDR1 GTSNPN, CDR2 SVGIG (reference sequence). CDR3 nucleotides: TGTGCCTGGAGTGGACTAGCGGGTCCAGATACGCAGTATTTT. Amino acids: CAWSGLAGPDTQYF.

This clonotype was picked up many times. This sequence joins TRBV9 and TRBJ1-4; 7 nucleotides agree with TRBD1. Germline CDR1 SGDLS, CDR2 YYNGEE. V trimming: 4 bases; J trimming: 3 bases; junction bases outside the gene matches: 3. The length of the CDR3 is 14 residues. Here the CDR3 reads CASSSGTANEKLFF. In DNA form, the CDR3 reads TGTGCCAGCAGCTCCGGGACAGCTAATGAAAAACTGTTTTTT.

The chain carries TRBV15 and TRBJ2-6; maybe TRBD2 (6 bases). Germline CDR1 and CDR2: LNHNV and YYDKDF (reference sequence). CDR3 length equals 14 residues. V was shortened by 9 bases and J by 8 bases, with 17 bases between the two germline ends. The CDR3 is CATSGRAGTNVLTF. The CDR3 region has the DNA TGTGCCACATCTGGCCGCGCGGGGACCAACGTCCTGACTTTC.

The rearrangement joins TRBV19 to TRBJ1-1; unclear D gene. The germline V and J ends were trimmed by 4 bases and 0 bases, with 21 bases remaining between them. This CDR3 region has 18 residues. Germline CDR1 reads LNHDA; CDR2 reads SQIVND (reference sequence). The CDR3 region has the DNA TGTGCCAGTAGTACCACAAGCGGAAGGAAGGCTTTGAACACTGAAGCTTTCTTT. This gives the protein CASSTTSGRKALNTEAFF.

The CDR3, as DNA: TGTGCCAGCAGTTCGGCCAGGGAGGATGGCTACACCTTC. It encodes CASSSAREDGYTF. J is TRBJ1-2 and V is TRBV6-1; perhaps TRBD1 as D (5 bases). The CDR3 length is 13 residues. Deletions cut 5 bases from V and 6 bases from J, with 13 bases between. Per the germline V gene, CDR1 is MNHNS and CDR2 is SASEGT.

This chain joins TRBV9 and TRBJ2-2; 7 bases fit TRBD2. From germline, CDR1 is SGDLS and CDR2 YYNGEE. The CDR3 is made up of 17 amino acids. Unmatched junction bases numbered 7, after V lost 0 bases and J lost 2 bases. The CDR3 DNA follows: TGTGCCAGCAGCGTAGGGAGAGGGAGGGTAAACACCGGGGAGCTGTTTTTT. The encoded protein is CASSVGRGRVNTGELFF.

About this clonotype itself: A read error may be the cause here, since a much bigger clone is one base away. The V and J genes are TRBV20-1 and TRBJ1-3, with D hard to call. This CDR3 region has 14 residues. Germline values: CDR1 DFQATT, CDR2 SNEGSKA (reference sequence). V lost 5 bases to trimming and J lost 0 bases, with 11 bases between them. CDR3 in DNA: TGCAGTGCTGGAAGCCCGACCTCTGGAAACACCATATATTTT. This translates into CSAGSPTSGNTIYF.

The chain uses TRBV30 and TRBJ1-3; D unclear. The CDR3 sequence is 16 residues long. The germline CDR1 and CDR2 sequences are GTSNPN and SVGIG (reference sequence). V was shortened by 0 bases and J by 0 bases, with 12 bases between the two germline ends. The CDR3 protein is CAWSVWQASSGNTIYF. The CDR3 region has the DNA TGTGCCTGGAGTGTTTGGCAGGCAAGCTCTGGAAACACCATATATTTT.

This clonotype was counted ten times or more. V and J are TRBV20-1 and TRBJ2-7; 10 bases are shared with TRBD1. V shed 4 bases and J 3 bases; nucleotides not matched to a gene: 9. CDR3 length equals 15 residues. CDR1 is DFQATT, CDR2 SNEGSKA, per germline (reference sequence). Here the CDR3 reads CSATRDRGLSYEQYF. In DNA form, the CDR3 reads TGCAGTGCTACCCGGGACAGGGGTTTGAGCTACGAGCAGTACTTC.

This clonotype was seen at least ten times. The J gene is TRBJ2-7, the V gene TRBV29-1, with 7 bases lining up with TRBD1. This CDR3 is 14 amino acids long. Trimming took 6 bases from V and 0 from J; bases not matched to a gene: 8. The germline gives CDR1 SQVTM, CDR2 ANQGSEA. CDR3 sequence reads: CSVEARGTSYEQYF. In nucleotides, the CDR3 is TGCAGCGTGGAGGCCAGGGGGACCTCCTACGAGCAGTACTTC.

This chain joins TRBV20-1 and TRBJ1-2; D is uncertain. Germline CDR1 reads DFQATT; CDR2 reads SNEGSKA (reference sequence). With 3 bases removed from V and 8 bases from J, the gap between germline ends came to 10 bases. The CDR3 runs 11 residues. The CDR3 here is CSASLLRGYTF. CDR3 coding DNA: TGCAGTGCTAGTCTCTTACGAGGCTACACCTTC.

The table lists this clonotype with a count of one. V is TRBV2 and J is TRBJ1-5; D ambiguous. This CDR3 contains 16 residues. Germline CDR1 SNHLY, CDR2 FYNNEI. Trimming left V 6 bases short and J 0 bases short, with 15 bases between. The CDR3 protein is CASSIRVSDSNQPQHF. CDR3 sequence (DNA): TGTGCCAGCAGCATCCGGGTCTCTGATAGCAATCAGCCCCAGCATTTT. The variable domain in full, completed from reference TRBV2 and TRBJ1-5, reads EPEVTQTPSHQVTQMGQEVILRCVPISNHLYFYWYRQILGQKVEFLVSFYNNEISEKSEIFDDQFSVERPDGSNFTLKIRSTKLEDSAMYFCASSIRVSDSNQPQHFGDGTRLSIL.

The gene calls are TRBV5-4 and TRBJ2-1; the match to TRBD2 covers 9 bases. The last part of the DNA fits TRBJ2-7 better; the J call may be wrong. CDR3 size: 15 residues. Germline assignment: CDR1 SGHNT and CDR2 YYREEE (reference sequence). CDR3: CASSLGSGRSYEQYF. CDR3 coding DNA: TGTGCCAGCAGCTTGGGTAGCGGGAGATCCTACGAGCAGTACTTC.

This chain links TRBV19 with TRBJ2-3; tentatively, D is TRBD1 (5 bases). V lost 8 bases and J 5 bases, leaving 11 bases between the germline ends. This CDR3 comprises 12 residues. CDR1 is LNHDA and CDR2 is SQIVND in the germline V gene (reference sequence). The CDR3 spells CASFGQGDTQYF. The CDR3 DNA follows: TGTGCCAGTTTCGGGCAGGGAGATACGCAGTATTTT.

The table lists this clonotype with many counts. The chain has TRBV9 and TRBJ2-1, with TRBD2 matching 7 bases. Losses at the gene ends were 3 bases for V and 8 bases for J; bases not matched to a gene: 8. Germline assignment: CDR1 SGDLS and CDR2 YYNGEE. The CDR3 loop spans 14 amino acids. CDR3 amino acids: CASSGWGGVDEQFF. The CDR3 DNA follows: TGTGCCAGCAGCGGGTGGGGGGGTGTCGATGAGCAGTTCTTC.

This clonotype was seen once. The chain uses TRBV7-2 and TRBJ2-5; 8 bases are shared with TRBD2. After removal of 5 bases from V and 2 bases from J, the junction contained 7 bases not matched to a gene. Germline V gene data show CDR1 as SGHTA and CDR2 as FQGNSA. The CDR3 is 15 residues long. The CDR3 DNA reads as TGTGCCAGCAGCCAACAACTAGCGGCACAAGAGACCCAGTACTTC. Translating it yields CASSQQLAAQETQYF.

This clonotype was recorded many times. The gene calls are TRBV15 and TRBJ2-7; 7 nucleotides align to TRBD2. V gave up 0 bases and J gave up 3 bases; unmatched junction bases: 8. Germline V gives CDR1 LNHNV, CDR2 YYDKDF (reference sequence). This CDR3 has 16 amino acids. Here the CDR3 DNA reads TGTGCCACCAGCAGAGATTATGGGGGAGGGCTCTACGAGCAGTACTTC. This translates into CATSRDYGGGLYEQYF.

This chain uses TRBV2 with TRBJ1-3; D remains ambiguous. The CDR3 totals 16 residues. The V end was cut by 7 bases, the J end by 0 bases, with 16 bases between. Germline loops: CDR1 SNHLY, CDR2 FYNNEI. CDR3 DNA sequence: TGTGCCAGCACCCCCTCAGTTTACCTCTCTGGAAACACCATATATTTT. Translated, it gives CASTPSVYLSGNTIYF. Drawing the rest from reference TRBV2 and TRBJ1-3, the complete variable domain is EPEVTQTPSHQVTQMGQEVILRCVPISNHLYFYWYRQILGQKVEFLVSFYNNEISEKSEIFDDQFSVERPDGSNFTLKIRSTKLEDSAMYFCASTPSVYLSGNTIYFGEGSWLTVV.

At least ten counts were recorded for this clonotype. The chain is built from TRBV28 and TRBJ1-5; D is ambiguous. Trimming took off 8 bases at V and 8 bases at J, with 7 bases between the two ends. Germline CDR1 reads MDHEN; CDR2 reads SYDVKM. The CDR3 loop spans 10 amino acids. CDR3 sequence reads: CASGVEPQHF. DNA for the CDR3: TGTGCCAGCGGGGTGGAGCCCCAGCATTTT.

As regards this clonotype: Compared with germline, one end of the junction differs, possibly owing to a read error. The chain combines TRBV6-6 with TRBJ2-5; D perhaps matches TRBD2 (5 bases). CDR3 size: 11 residues. CDR1 MNHNY and CDR2 SVGAGI come from the germline V gene (reference sequence). In DNA, the CDR3 is TGTGCTAGCAGAGGTGGGTCCGGGATTTCATTC. Protein: CASRGGSGISF.